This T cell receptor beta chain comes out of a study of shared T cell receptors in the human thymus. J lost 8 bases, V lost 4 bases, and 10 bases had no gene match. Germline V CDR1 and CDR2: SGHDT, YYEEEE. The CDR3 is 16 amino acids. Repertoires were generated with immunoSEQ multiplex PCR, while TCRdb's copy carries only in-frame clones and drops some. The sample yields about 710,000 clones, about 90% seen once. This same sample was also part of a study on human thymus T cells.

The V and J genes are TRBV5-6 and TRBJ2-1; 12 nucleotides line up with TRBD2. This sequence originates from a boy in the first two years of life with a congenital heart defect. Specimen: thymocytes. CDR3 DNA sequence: TGTGCCAGCAGCGCCCAACTAGCGGGGGGCCCCCATGAGCAGTTCTTC. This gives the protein CASSAQLAGGPHEQFF.